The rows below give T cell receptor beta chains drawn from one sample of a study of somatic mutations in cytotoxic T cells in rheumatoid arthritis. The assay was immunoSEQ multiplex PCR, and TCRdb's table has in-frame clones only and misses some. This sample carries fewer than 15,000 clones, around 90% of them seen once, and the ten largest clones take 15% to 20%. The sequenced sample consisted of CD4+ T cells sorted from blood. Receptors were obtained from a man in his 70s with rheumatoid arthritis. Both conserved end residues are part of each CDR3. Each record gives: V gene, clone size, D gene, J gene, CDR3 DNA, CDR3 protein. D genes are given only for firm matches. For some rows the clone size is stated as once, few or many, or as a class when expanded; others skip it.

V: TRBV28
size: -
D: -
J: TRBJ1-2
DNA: TGTGCCAGCAGGGTGACAGGCCTTCTCTATGGCTACACCTTC
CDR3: CASRVTGLLYGYTF

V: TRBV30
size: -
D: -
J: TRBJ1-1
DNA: TGTGCCTGGAGGGAAGTACAGGGACTGAACACTGAAGCTTTCTTT
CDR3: CAWREVQGLNTEAFF

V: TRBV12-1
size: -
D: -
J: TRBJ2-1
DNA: TGTGCCAGCAGCTTTTCCAGCTCCGGGAATGAGCAGTTCTTC
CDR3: CASSFSSSGNEQFF

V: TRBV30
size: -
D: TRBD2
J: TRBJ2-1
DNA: TGTGCCCGCCAGCGGGAGGGACTCAAGGGTAAGCAGTTCTTC
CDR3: CARQREGLKGKQFF

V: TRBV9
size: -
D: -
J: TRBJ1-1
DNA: TGTGCCAGCAGAGCCCCCCCCGGGGGGAACACTGAAGCTTTCTTT
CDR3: CASRAPPGGNTEAFF

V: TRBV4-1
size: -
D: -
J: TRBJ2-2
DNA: TGCGCCAGCAGCCAAGAAGGAGGCAGGAGCAAAGAGCTGTTTTTT
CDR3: CASSQEGGRSKELFF

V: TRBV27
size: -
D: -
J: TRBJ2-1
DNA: TGTGCCAGCCGTCAACATGGGACTCCAAAGGGCGATGAGCAGTTCTTC
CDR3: CASRQHGTPKGDEQFF

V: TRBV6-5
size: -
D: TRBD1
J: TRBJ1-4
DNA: TGTGCCAGCAGCCCCAGGGGGTGGGTTGAAAAACTGTTTTTT
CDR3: CASSPRGWVEKLFF

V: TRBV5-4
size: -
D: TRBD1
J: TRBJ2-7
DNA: TGTGCCAGCAGCTTCGGACAGGGAAAACACGAGCAGTACTTC
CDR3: CASSFGQGKHEQYF

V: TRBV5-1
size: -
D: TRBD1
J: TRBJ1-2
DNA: TGCGCCAGCCGCCCCCCGGGACAGGGGGTTGGCTACACCTTC
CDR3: CASRPPGQGVGYTF

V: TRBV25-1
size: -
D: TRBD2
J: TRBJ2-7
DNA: TGTGCCAGCAGAAGGACTAGCGGGAGGGCCTCCGGTTTCGGCGAGCAGTACTTC
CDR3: CASRRTSGRASGFGEQYF

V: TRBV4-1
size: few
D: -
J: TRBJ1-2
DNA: TGCGCCAGCAGCCAAGGAAGGGGGGGCGAGGGCTATGGCTACACCTTC
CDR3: CASSQGRGGEGYGYTF

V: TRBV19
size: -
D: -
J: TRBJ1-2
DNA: TGTGCCACAACCGAAAGGGGCTTCTATGGCTACACCTTC
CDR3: CATTERGFYGYTF

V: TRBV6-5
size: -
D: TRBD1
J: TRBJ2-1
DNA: TGTGCCAGCAGTTCCCAACTCGACAGGGGGAATGAGCAGTTCTTC
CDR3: CASSSQLDRGNEQFF

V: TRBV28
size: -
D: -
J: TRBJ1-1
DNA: TGTGCCAGCAGTTCCATGAACACTGAAGCTTTCTTT
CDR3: CASSSMNTEAFF

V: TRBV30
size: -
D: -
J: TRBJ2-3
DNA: TGTGCCTGGAGCCCCCGGGATACGCAGTATTTT
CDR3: CAWSPRDTQYF

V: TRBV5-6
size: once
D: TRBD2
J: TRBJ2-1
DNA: TGTGCCAGCAGCTTTCTGGTGACTAGCGCGCACAATGAGCAGTTCTTC
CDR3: CASSFLVTSAHNEQFF

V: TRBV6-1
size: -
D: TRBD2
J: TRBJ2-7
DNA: TGTGCCAGTGAGACTAGCGGGATGCCCTACGAGCAGTACTTC
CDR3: CASETSGMPYEQYF

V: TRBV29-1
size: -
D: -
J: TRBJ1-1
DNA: TGCAGCGTTGAGCGGGGAATGAACACTGAAGCTTTCTTT
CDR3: CSVERGMNTEAFF

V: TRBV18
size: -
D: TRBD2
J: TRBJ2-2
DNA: TGTGCCAGCTCACCACTGTCGACTAGCGGGAGAGGCACCGGGGAGCTGTTTTTT
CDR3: CASSPLSTSGRGTGELFF

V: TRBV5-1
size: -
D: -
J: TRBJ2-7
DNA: TGCGCCAGCAGCCCCGACAGAAGTAGGGACGAGCAGTACTTC
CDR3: CASSPDRSRDEQYF

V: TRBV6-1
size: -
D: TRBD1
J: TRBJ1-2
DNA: TGTGCCAGCAGTGAAGCGTGGGGACAGGGGCGTTCTAACTATGGCTACACCTTC
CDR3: CASSEAWGQGRSNYGYTF

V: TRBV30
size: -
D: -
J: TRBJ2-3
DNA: TGTGCCTGGAGTGTACAGGGACGGGATACGCAGTATTTT
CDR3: CAWSVQGRDTQYF

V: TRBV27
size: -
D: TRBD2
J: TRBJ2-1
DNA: TGTGCCAGCAGTTATAGCGGGGGGGGCAATGAGCAGTTCTTC
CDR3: CASSYSGGGNEQFF

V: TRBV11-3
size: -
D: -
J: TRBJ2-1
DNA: TGTGCCAGCAGCTTAAATGGCGGGGTGGGTGAGCAGTTCTTC
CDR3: CASSLNGGVGEQFF

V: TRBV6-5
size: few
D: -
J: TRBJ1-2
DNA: TGTGCCAGCAGCCTTGACAGAGTCTATGGCTACACCTTC
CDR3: CASSLDRVYGYTF

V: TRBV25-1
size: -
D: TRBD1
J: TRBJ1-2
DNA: TGTGCCAGCAGTGAACAGGGGGCGGACTATGGCTACACCTTC
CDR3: CASSEQGADYGYTF

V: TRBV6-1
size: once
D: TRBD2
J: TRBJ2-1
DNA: TGTGCCAGCAGTGAAGGGGCTAGCGGATACAATGAGCAGTTCTTC
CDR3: CASSEGASGYNEQFF

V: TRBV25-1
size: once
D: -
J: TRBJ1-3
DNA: TGTGCCAGCAGTGAAACAGCCTCTGGAAACACCATATATTTT
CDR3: CASSETASGNTIYF

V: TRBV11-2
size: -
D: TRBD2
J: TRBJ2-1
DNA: TGTGCCAGCAGCTCCAGGACTAGCGGGAGGTTCAATGAGCAGTTCTTC
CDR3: CASSSRTSGRFNEQFF

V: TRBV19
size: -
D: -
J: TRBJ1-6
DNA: TGTGCCAGTAGTATATCGAGGAATTCACCCCTCCACTTT
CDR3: CASSISRNSPLHF

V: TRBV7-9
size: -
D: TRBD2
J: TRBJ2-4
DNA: TGTGCCAGCAGCTCACGCTTTGGCGGGGGGGCCGATAACATTCAGTACTTC
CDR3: CASSSRFGGGADNIQYF

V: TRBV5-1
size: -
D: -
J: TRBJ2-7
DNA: TGCGCCAGCAGCCAGAGACAGGGAGGTCCGGACGAGCAGTACTTC
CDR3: CASSQRQGGPDEQYF

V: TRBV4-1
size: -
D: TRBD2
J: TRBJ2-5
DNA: TGCGCCAGCAGCCCAGGCCTAGCGGGCCTCCAAGAGACCCAGTACTTC
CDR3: CASSPGLAGLQETQYF

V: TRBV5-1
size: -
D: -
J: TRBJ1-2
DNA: TGCGCCAGCACAGGAGGGGAGGACTATGGCTACACCTTC
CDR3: CASTGGEDYGYTF

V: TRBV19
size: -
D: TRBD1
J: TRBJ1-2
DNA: TGTGCCAGTAGTGCCCCCGTAACAGGGGGCTCTGGCTACACCTTC
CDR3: CASSAPVTGGSGYTF

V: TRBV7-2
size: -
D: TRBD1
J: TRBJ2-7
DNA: TGTGCCAGCAGCTTAGCAATGACAGGGGGGGGGTACGAGCAGTACTTC
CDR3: CASSLAMTGGGYEQYF

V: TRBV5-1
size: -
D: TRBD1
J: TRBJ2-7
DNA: TGCGCCAGCAGCTTGGTTCAGGGGGTGGGTGAGCAGTACTTC
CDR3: CASSLVQGVGEQYF

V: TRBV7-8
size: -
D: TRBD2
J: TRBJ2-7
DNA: TGTGCCAGCAGCTATCTAGCGGGACTCTCCTACGAGCAGTACTTC
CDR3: CASSYLAGLSYEQYF

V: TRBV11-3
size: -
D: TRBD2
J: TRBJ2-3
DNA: TGTGCCAGCAGCTTAGGCGGGAGTGCAGATACGCAGTATTTT
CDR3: CASSLGGSADTQYF

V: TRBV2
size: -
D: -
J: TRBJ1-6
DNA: TGTGCCAGCAGTGAAAGGGCCCCGGGGGGAGATTCACCCCTCCACTTT
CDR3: CASSERAPGGDSPLHF

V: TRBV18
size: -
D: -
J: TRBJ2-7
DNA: TGTGCCAGCTCACCACCGCAACTCCCGTCACACGAGCAGTACTTC
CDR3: CASSPPQLPSHEQYF

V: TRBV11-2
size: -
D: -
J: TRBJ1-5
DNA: TGTGCCAGCAGCTCTCATCAGGGACAGCCCCAGCATTTT
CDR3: CASSSHQGQPQHF

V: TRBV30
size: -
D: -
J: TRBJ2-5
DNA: TGTGCCTGGAGCCCGGCCCAGGGGACCCAGTACTTC
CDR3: CAWSPAQGTQYF

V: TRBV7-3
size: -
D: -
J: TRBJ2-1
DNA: TGTGCCAGCAGCTTAACCGGACAGAGCTCCTACAATGAGCAGTTCTTC
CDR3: CASSLTGQSSYNEQFF

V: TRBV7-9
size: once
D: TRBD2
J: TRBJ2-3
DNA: TGTGCCGGAGGAAGGGCGGGGGGCACAGATACGCAGTATTTT
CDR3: CAGGRAGGTDTQYF